These 6 T cell receptor beta chains were all obtained from the same sample, sequenced in a study of T cells in localized non-small cell lung cancer. The assay was immunoSEQ multiplex PCR, and TCRdb's table has in-frame clones only and misses some. The sample records roughly 40,000 clones, about 90% being singletons. The input for sequencing was peripheral blood, taken before any cancer treatment. All receptors come from a woman aged 40-69 years with stage I lung adenocarcinoma.

The gene calls are TRBV10-3 and TRBJ2-1; 13 nucleotides agree with TRBD2. Unmatched junction bases numbered 4, after V lost 2 bases and J lost 0 bases. Germline assignment: CDR1 ENHRY and CDR2 SYGVKD. CDR3 length: 18 amino acids. This CDR3 is CAISEGLAGVSSYNEQFF. The CDR3 DNA follows: TGTGCCATCAGTGAGGGACTAGCGGGAGTAAGCTCCTACAATGAGCAGTTCTTC.

The chain carries TRBV4-1 and TRBJ2-1; D is undetermined. This CDR3 is built from 14 residues. CDR1 and CDR2 (germline): MGHRA, YSYEKL. Trimming left V 1 base short and J 5 bases short, with 9 bases between. The chain's CDR3 is CASSQGVLDNEQFF. CDR3 DNA sequence: TGCGCCAGCAGCCAAGGGGTTCTGGACAATGAGCAGTTCTTC.

This rearrangement joins TRBV19 to TRBJ2-1, with D possibly TRBD2 on 5 matching bases. The CDR3 contains 13 residues. CDR1 is LNHDA, CDR2 SQIVND, per germline (reference sequence). CDR3 bases: TGTTCGTCTTTATCGGACTGGGACAATGAGCAGTTCTTC. It yields the protein CSSLSDWDNEQFF.

This CDR3 reads CSPQLVSEAFF. The DNA for the CDR3 is TGCAGCCCCCAGCTGGTCTCTGAAGCTTTCTTT. The chain combines TRBV29-1 with TRBJ1-1; no reliable D call. CDR3 length equals 11 residues. The germline CDR1 and CDR2 sequences are SQVTM and ANQGSEA. V shed 8 bases and J shed 6 bases, with 13 bases lying between them.

The chain recombines TRBV18 with TRBJ2-3; the match to TRBD2 covers 9 bases. This CDR3 is 16 amino acids long. Germline CDR1 and CDR2: KGHSH and LQKENI. Losses at the gene ends were 0 bases for V and 4 bases for J; bases not matched to a gene: 5. The CDR3 reads CASSPPAGGGSDTQYF. CDR3 DNA sequence: TGTGCCAGCTCACCACCGGCGGGAGGGGGATCAGATACGCAGTATTTT.

The rearrangement uses TRBV28 and TRBJ2-1, with 9 bases lining up with TRBD2. The CDR3 is 15 residues long. Looked up from germline, CDR1 is MDHEN and CDR2 is SYDVKM. V was pared by 5 bases and J by 4 bases, with 6 bases of the junction left unmatched. The CDR3 loop reads CASSPTSGPYNEQFF. The DNA of the CDR3 is TGTGCCAGCAGTCCCACTAGCGGGCCTTACAATGAGCAGTTCTTC.